This is a list of T cell receptor beta chains from one sample in a study of persistence of HIV-infected CD4 T cells. These receptors' targets are unknown. Only in-frame clones appear in the TCRdb table, and some are missing; sequencing was by immunoSEQ multiplex PCR. The sample lists roughly 35,000 clones, about 87% seen once, with 1.3% in the top ten. This sample comprised CD4+ T cells sorted from PBMCs after roughly 18-hour stimulation, obtained from a patient who received antiretroviral therapy. The receptors stem from an adult man with HIV who was CMV-seropositive. The CDR3 runs from the conserved cysteine through the conserved F or W. D genes are given only for firm matches. Not every row has a clone size; where given, it reads once, few, many or a size class.

clone size	D gene	V gene	J gene	CDR3 protein	CDR3 DNA
-	TRBD1	TRBV6-6	TRBJ1-5	CASSTTGGGQPQHF	TGTGCCAGCAGTACTACAGGGGGCGGTCAGCCCCAGCATTTT
-	-	TRBV7-8	TRBJ1-5	CASSSRPPTVYSNQPQHF	TGTGCCAGCAGCTCTCGCCCACCCACAGTGTATAGCAATCAGCCCCAGCATTTT
-	-	TRBV6-2/TRBV6-3	TRBJ1-5	CASSSHPDWGRTNQPQHF	TGTGCCAGCAGTTCGCATCCGGACTGGGGCAGGACGAACCAGCCCCAGCATTTT
-	-	TRBV4-2	TRBJ2-1	CASSLGAGREQFF	TGTGCCAGCAGCCTTGGCGCGGGTCGTGAGCAGTTCTTC
-	-	TRBV30	TRBJ1-6	CAWGQPNSPLHF	TGTGCCTGGGGACAGCCAAATTCACCCCTCCACTTT
-	TRBD1	TRBV15	TRBJ2-5	CATSRALGRGLGETQYF	TGTGCCACCAGCAGAGCTTTGGGCAGGGGGCTCGGGGAGACCCAGTACTTC
few	-	TRBV2	TRBJ1-1	CASRPSKGRGTEAFF	TGTGCCAGCAGGCCTTCCAAGGGAAGGGGGACTGAAGCTTTCTTT
-	-	TRBV5-4	TRBJ1-5	CASSRGHGQPQHF	TGTGCCAGCAGCCGGGGGCATGGACAGCCCCAGCATTTT
-	-	TRBV29-1	TRBJ1-2	CSVEQGLRGYTF	TGCAGCGTTGAACAGGGCCTCCGGGGCTACACCTTC
medium-sized	-	TRBV4-1	TRBJ1-1	CASSQEYRVNTEAFF	TGCGCCAGCAGCCAGGAGTACAGGGTGAACACTGAAGCTTTCTTT
-	TRBD1	TRBV7-2	TRBJ1-2	CASSFSGTGTLGYTF	TGTGCCAGCAGCTTCAGCGGGACAGGGACCCTTGGCTACACCTTC
-	TRBD2	TRBV5-1	TRBJ2-1	CASSFSGRGGDEQFF	TGCGCCAGCAGCTTTAGCGGGAGGGGGGGCGATGAGCAGTTCTTC
-	-	TRBV18	TRBJ2-2	CASSPETGISGELFF	TGTGCCAGCTCACCTGAAACAGGGATCTCCGGGGAGCTGTTTTTT
-	-	TRBV3-1/TRBV3-2	TRBJ1-2	CASSQDYSYGYTF	TGTGCCAGCAGCCAAGATTACAGCTATGGCTACACCTTC
-	-	TRBV21-1	TRBJ2-1	CASSRSGTIMYNEQFF	TGTGCCAGCAGCAGATCCGGGACTATCATGTACAATGAGCAGTTCTTC
-	TRBD2	TRBV3-1/TRBV3-2	TRBJ2-1	CASSQDFRLAGESEQFF	TGTGCCAGCAGCCAAGATTTCCGACTAGCGGGGGAAAGCGAGCAGTTCTTC
-	-	TRBV27	TRBJ1-1	CASSLLGTGNTEAFF	TGTGCCAGCAGTTTGCTTGGGACCGGGAACACTGAAGCTTTCTTT
-	-	TRBV2	TRBJ1-6	CASTLEGTDNSPLHF	TGTGCCAGTACTCTAGAGGGGACGGATAATTCACCCCTCCACTTT
-	TRBD2	TRBV6-2/TRBV6-3	TRBJ2-7	CASSYSASGRSYEQYF	TGTGCCAGCAGTTACTCGGCTAGCGGGAGATCCTACGAGCAGTACTTC
-	-	TRBV29-1	TRBJ1-4	CSVSGRWNEKLFF	TGCAGCGTTTCAGGGAGGTGGAATGAAAAACTGTTTTTT
few	-	TRBV5-6	TRBJ1-1	CASSLEEKMNTEAFF	TGTGCCAGCAGCTTGGAAGAGAAAATGAACACTGAAGCTTTCTTT
-	-	TRBV25-1	TRBJ2-5	CASSAAGSQETQYF	TGTGCCAGCAGTGCGGCAGGGTCCCAAGAGACCCAGTACTTC
-	-	TRBV5-4	TRBJ1-2	CASSREGPSYGYTF	TGTGCCAGCAGCCGGGAGGGGCCCAGCTATGGCTACACCTTC
-	-	TRBV9	TRBJ2-1	CASSLHLYNEQFF	TGTGCCAGCAGCCTACACTTATACAATGAGCAGTTCTTC
few	-	TRBV24-1	TRBJ2-5	CATSDLETQYF	TGTGCCACCAGTGATTTGGAGACCCAGTACTTC
-	-	TRBV5-4	TRBJ1-1	CASSLGTRAPEAFF	TGTGCCAGCAGCTTGGGTACCCGGGCACCTGAAGCTTTCTTT
-	-	TRBV5-1	TRBJ2-3	CASSLERRDPEYF	TGCGCCAGCAGCTTGGAGAGGAGGGACCCGGAGTATTTT
-	TRBD1	TRBV11-2	TRBJ2-5	CASSLDSQSTGQETQYF	TGTGCCAGCAGCTTAGATAGCCAGTCGACAGGGCAAGAGACCCAGTACTTC
-	-	TRBV6-1	TRBJ1-6	CASSDNGLNSPLHF	TGTGCCAGCAGTGACAACGGACTTAATTCACCCCTCCACTTT
-	-	TRBV6-6	TRBJ1-2	CASSYSDRLYGYTF	TGTGCCAGCAGTTACTCGGACAGACTCTATGGCTACACCTTC
few	TRBD2	TRBV24-1	TRBJ2-3	CATLLAGGTDTQYF	TGTGCCACCCTATTAGCGGGGGGAACAGATACGCAGTATTTT
few	-	TRBV28	TRBJ1-2	CASGTQGLGSGGYTF	TGTGCCAGCGGCACTCAGGGGCTGGGATCAGGCGGCTACACCTTC
-	-	TRBV11-1	TRBJ2-1	CASGNRGPSYNEQFF	TGTGCCAGCGGTAATCGCGGACCCAGCTACAATGAGCAGTTCTTC
-	-	TRBV4-2	TRBJ2-2	CASSQEGLALNTGELFF	TGTGCCAGCAGCCAAGAAGGGCTAGCTCTGAACACCGGGGAGCTGTTTTTT
-	TRBD2	TRBV18	TRBJ2-1	CASSPPGLAGSSYNEQFF	TGTGCCAGCTCACCACCGGGACTAGCGGGGAGCTCCTACAATGAGCAGTTCTTC
-	-	TRBV5-1	TRBJ1-6	CASSSSTGSSYNSPLHF	TGCGCCAGCAGCTCATCGACAGGAAGCTCCTATAATTCACCCCTCCACTTT
-	-	TRBV30	TRBJ1-3	CAWSKKDANTIYF	TGTGCCTGGAGCAAAAAGGACGCAAACACCATATATTTT
-	TRBD2	TRBV10-3	TRBJ2-7	CAISESRTSSHRSYEQYF	TGTGCCATCAGTGAGTCGAGGACTAGCTCCCATCGCTCCTACGAGCAGTACTTC
-	-	TRBV19	TRBJ1-4	CASKSRRGGLDEKLFF	TGTGCCAGTAAATCAAGGAGGGGAGGGCTTGATGAAAAACTGTTTTTT
-	-	TRBV7-9	TRBJ2-2	CASSPERLLSPGELFF	TGTGCCAGCAGCCCCGAAAGGCTCCTATCCCCCGGGGAGCTGTTTTTT
-	-	TRBV6-5	TRBJ1-1	CASSKTGSGEAFF	TGTGCCAGCAGTAAAACAGGGTCGGGTGAAGCTTTCTTT
-	-	TRBV3-1/TRBV3-2	TRBJ2-3	CASSQEVLTVSTDTQYF	TGTGCCAGCAGCCAAGAAGTTTTGACAGTTAGCACAGATACGCAGTATTTT
-	-	TRBV2	TRBJ1-6	CASTGGRTNLHF	TGTGCCAGCACCGGGGGGAGGACCAACCTCCACTTT
-	TRBD1	TRBV3-1/TRBV3-2	TRBJ2-5	CASSQGATGRETQYF	TGTGCCAGCAGCCAGGGGGCGACAGGGCGTGAGACCCAGTACTTC
once	TRBD2	TRBV7-6	TRBJ2-1	CASSLGLAGINEQFF	TGTGCCAGCAGCTTGGGACTAGCGGGCATTAATGAGCAGTTCTTC
-	TRBD2	TRBV6-1	TRBJ2-1	CASSEESSGGAGEQFF	TGTGCCAGCAGTGAAGAGTCTAGCGGGGGGGCCGGGGAGCAGTTCTTC
-	-	TRBV6-5	TRBJ2-7	CASSPLLSSYEQYF	TGTGCCAGCAGTCCACTTTTATCCTCCTACGAGCAGTACTTC
-	-	TRBV3-1/TRBV3-2	TRBJ2-6	CASSQRGTITGANVLTF	TGTGCCAGCAGCCAAAGGGGGACTATCACTGGGGCCAACGTCCTGACTTTC
-	TRBD1	TRBV10-3	TRBJ1-1	CAISTGENTEAFF	TGTGCCATCAGTACAGGGGAAAACACTGAAGCTTTCTTT
-	TRBD1	TRBV5-5	TRBJ2-5	CASSLGQGETQYF	TGTGCCAGCAGCTTGGGACAGGGGGAGACCCAGTACTTC
-	TRBD2	TRBV30	TRBJ2-1	CACLTSRNEQFF	TGTGCCTGCCTGACTAGCCGGAATGAGCAGTTCTTC
-	TRBD1	TRBV19	TRBJ2-6	CASRTGAWGANVLTF	TGTGCCAGTAGGACAGGGGCGTGGGGGGCCAACGTCCTGACTTTC
-	-	TRBV7-9	TRBJ2-7	CASSSGVVGGYEQYF	TGTGCCAGCAGCTCAGGAGTTGTCGGCGGGTACGAGCAGTACTTC